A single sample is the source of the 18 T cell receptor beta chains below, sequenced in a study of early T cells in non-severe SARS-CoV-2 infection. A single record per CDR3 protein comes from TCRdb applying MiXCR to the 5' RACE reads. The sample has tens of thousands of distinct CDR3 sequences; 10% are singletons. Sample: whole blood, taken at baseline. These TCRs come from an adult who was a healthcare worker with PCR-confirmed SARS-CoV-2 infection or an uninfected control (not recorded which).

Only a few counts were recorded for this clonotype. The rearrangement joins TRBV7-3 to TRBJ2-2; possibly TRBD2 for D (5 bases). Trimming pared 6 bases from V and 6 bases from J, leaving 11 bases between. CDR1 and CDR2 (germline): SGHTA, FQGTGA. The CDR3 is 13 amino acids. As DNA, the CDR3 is TGTGCCAGCAGGTCCCGCGGGCCCGGGGAGCTGTTTTTT. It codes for CASRSRGPGELFF.

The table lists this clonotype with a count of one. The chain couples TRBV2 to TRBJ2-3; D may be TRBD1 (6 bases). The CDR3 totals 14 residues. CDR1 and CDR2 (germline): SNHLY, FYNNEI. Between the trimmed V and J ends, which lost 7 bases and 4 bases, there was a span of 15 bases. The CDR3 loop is CASKWAGESDTQYF. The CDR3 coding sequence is TGTGCCAGCAAGTGGGCAGGGGAGTCAGATACGCAGTATTTT.

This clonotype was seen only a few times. The CDR3 here is CSPPGAGTENTGELFF. In nucleotides, the CDR3 is TGCAGCCCTCCCGGAGCCGGGACGGAGAACACCGGGGAGCTGTTTTTT. The gene calls are TRBV29-1 and TRBJ2-2; either TRBD1 or TRBD2 may fit D (5 bases each). This CDR3 region has 16 residues. Deletions cut 8 bases from V and 1 base from J, with 20 bases between. Germline V CDR1 and CDR2: SQVTM, ANQGSEA.

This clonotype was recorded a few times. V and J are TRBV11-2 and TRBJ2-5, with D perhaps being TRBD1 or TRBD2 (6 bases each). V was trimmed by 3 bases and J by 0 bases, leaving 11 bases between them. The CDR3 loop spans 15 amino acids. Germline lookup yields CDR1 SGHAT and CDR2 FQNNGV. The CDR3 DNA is TGTGCCAGCAGCTTGAGGGGGGTTGACCAAGAGACCCAGTACTTC. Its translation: CASSLRGVDQETQYF.

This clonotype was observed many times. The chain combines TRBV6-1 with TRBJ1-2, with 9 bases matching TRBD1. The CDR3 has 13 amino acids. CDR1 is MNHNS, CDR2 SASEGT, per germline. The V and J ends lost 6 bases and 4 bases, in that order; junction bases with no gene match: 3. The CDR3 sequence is CASRETGGYGYTF. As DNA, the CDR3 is TGTGCCAGCAGAGAGACAGGGGGCTATGGCTACACCTTC.

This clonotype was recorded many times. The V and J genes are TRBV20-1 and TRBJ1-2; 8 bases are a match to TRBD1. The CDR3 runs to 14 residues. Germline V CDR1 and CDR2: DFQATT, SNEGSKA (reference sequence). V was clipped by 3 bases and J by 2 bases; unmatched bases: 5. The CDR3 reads CSARETGVNYGYTF. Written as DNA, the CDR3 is TGCAGTGCTAGGGAGACAGGGGTAAACTATGGCTACACCTTC.

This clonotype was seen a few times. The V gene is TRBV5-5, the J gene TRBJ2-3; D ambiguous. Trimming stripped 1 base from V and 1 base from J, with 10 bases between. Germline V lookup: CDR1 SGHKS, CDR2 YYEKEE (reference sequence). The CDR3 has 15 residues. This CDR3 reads CASSLQSLGTDTQYF. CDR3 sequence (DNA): TGTGCCAGCAGCTTGCAGAGTCTCGGCACAGATACGCAGTATTTT.

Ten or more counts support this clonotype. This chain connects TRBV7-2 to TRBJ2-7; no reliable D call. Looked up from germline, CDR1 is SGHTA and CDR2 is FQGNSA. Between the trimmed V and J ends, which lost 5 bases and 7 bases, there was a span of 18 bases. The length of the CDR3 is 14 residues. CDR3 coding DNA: TGTGCCAGCAGCAAAGGTGGAAGGGCTGTGGAGCAGTACTTC. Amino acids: CASSKGGRAVEQYF. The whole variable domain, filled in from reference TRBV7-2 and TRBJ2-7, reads GAGVSQSPSNKVTEKGKDVELRCDPISGHTALYWYRQSLGQGLEFLIYFQGNSAPDKSGLPSDRFSAERTGGSVSTLTIQRTQQEDSAVYLCASSKGGRAVEQYFGPGTRLTVT.

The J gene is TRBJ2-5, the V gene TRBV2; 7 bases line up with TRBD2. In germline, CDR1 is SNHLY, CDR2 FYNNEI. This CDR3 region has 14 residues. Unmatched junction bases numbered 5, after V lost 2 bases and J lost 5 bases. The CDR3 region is CASSESRGSETQYF. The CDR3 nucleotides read TGTGCCAGCAGTGAATCTCGCGGGAGTGAGACCCAGTACTTC.

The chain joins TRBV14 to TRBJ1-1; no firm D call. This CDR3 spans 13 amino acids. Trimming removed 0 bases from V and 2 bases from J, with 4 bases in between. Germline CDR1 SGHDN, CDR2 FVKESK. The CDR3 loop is CASSQDTNTEAFF. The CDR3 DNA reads TGTGCCAGCAGCCAAGACACTAACACTGAAGCTTTCTTT. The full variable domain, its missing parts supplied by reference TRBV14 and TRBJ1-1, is EAGVTQFPSHSVIEKGQTVTLRCDPISGHDNLYWYRRVMGKEIKFLLHFVKESKQDESGMPNNRFLAERTGGTYSTLKVQPAELEDSGVYFCASSQDTNTEAFFGQGTRLTVV.

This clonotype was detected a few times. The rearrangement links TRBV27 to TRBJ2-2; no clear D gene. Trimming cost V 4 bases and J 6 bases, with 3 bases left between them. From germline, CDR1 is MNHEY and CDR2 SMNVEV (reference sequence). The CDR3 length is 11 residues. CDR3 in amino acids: CASSYAGELFF. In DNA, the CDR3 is TGTGCCAGCAGTTACGCCGGGGAGCTGTTTTTT.

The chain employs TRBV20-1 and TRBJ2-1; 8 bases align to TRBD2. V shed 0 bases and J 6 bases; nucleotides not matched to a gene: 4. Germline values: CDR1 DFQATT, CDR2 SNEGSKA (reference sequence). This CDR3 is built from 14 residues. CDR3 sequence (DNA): TGCAGTGCTAGAGATCTAGCGGGTTTCAATGAGCAGTTCTTC. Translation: CSARDLAGFNEQFF.

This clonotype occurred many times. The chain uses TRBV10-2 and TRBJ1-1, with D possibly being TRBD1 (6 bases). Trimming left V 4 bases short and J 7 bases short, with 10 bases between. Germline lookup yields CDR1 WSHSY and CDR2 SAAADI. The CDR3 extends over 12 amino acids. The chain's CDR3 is CASSGVRGEAFF. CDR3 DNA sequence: TGCGCCAGCAGTGGGGTCAGGGGTGAAGCTTTCTTT.

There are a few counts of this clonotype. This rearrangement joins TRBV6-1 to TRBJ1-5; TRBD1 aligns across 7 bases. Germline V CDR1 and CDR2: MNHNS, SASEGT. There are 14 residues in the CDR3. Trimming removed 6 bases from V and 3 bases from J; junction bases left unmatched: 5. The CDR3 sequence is CASSAGQFNQPQHF. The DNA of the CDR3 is TGTGCCAGCAGCGCGGGACAGTTCAATCAGCCCCAGCATTTT.

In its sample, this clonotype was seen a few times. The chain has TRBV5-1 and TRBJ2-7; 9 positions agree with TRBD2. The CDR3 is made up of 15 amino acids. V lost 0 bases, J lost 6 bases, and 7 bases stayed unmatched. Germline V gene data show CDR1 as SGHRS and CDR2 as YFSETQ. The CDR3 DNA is TGCGCCAGCAGCTTGGTAGCGGGAGCAGGGGGCGAGCAGTACTTC. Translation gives CASSLVAGAGGEQYF.

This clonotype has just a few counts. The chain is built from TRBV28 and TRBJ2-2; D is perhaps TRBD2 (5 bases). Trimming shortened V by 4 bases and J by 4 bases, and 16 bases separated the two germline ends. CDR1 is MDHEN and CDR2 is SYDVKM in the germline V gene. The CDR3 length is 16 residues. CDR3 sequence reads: CASSWGSGGSTGELFF. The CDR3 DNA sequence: TGTGCCAGCAGTTGGGGTTCCGGAGGATCCACCGGGGAGCTGTTTTTT.

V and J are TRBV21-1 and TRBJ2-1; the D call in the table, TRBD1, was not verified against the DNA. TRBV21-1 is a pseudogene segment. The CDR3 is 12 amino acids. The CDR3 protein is CASSYRDTGWLF. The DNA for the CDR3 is TGTGCCAGCAGCTACCGGGACACCGGCTGGCTCTTC.

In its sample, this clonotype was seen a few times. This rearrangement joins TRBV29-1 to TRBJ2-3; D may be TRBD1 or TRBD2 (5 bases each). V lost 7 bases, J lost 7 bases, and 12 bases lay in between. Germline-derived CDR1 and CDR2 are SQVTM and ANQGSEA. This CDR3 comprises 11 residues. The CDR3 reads CSGSGTYTQYF. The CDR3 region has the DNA TGCAGCGGCTCCGGGACCTATACGCAGTATTTT.